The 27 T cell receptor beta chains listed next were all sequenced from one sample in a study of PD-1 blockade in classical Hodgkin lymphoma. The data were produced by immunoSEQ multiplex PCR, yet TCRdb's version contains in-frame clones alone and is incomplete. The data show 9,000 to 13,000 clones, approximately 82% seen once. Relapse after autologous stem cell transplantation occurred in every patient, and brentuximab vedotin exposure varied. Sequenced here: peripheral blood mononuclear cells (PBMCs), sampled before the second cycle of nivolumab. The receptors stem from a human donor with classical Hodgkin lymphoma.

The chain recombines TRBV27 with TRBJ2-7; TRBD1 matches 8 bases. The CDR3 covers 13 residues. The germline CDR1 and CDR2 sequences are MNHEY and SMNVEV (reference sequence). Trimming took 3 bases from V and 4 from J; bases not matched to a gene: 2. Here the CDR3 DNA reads TGTGCCAGCAGTTTTGGGACAGGTTACGAGCAGTACTTC. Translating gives CASSFGTGYEQYF.

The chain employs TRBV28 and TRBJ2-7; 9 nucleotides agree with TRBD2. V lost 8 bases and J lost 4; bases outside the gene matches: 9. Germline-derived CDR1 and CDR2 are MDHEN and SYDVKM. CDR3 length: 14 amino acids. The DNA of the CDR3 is TGTGCCAGCTTGGGGCTAGCGGGATTGTACGAGCAGTACTTC. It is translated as CASLGLAGLYEQYF.

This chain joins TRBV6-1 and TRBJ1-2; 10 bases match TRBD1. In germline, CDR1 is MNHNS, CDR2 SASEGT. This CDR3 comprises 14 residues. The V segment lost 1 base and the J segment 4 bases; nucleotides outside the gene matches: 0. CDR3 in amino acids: CASSEGTGGYGYTF. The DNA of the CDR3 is TGTGCCAGCAGTGAAGGGACAGGGGGCTATGGCTACACCTTC.

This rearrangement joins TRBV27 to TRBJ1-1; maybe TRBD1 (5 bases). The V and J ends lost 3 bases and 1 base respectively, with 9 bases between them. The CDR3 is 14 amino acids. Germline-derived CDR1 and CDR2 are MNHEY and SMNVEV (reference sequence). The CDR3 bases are TGTGCCAGCAGTTTGAATGGGGGGAACACTGAAGCTTTCTTT. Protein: CASSLNGGNTEAFF.

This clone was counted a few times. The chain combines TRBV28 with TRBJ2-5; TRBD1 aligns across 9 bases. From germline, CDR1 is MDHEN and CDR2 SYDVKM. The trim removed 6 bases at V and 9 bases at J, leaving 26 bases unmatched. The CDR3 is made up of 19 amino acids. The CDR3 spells CASSPVTGGWEERWWAQYF. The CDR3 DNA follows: TGTGCCAGCAGCCCTGTCACAGGGGGCTGGGAAGAACGCTGGTGGGCCCAGTACTTC.

The chain's CDR3 is CASRKADRDQETQYF. The DNA of the CDR3 is TGTGCCAGCAGGAAAGCGGACAGAGACCAAGAGACCCAGTACTTC. J is TRBJ2-5 and V is TRBV7-9; D possibly corresponds to TRBD1 (6 bases). The CDR3 loop spans 15 amino acids. In germline, CDR1 is SEHNR, CDR2 FQNEAQ (reference sequence). The V and J ends lost 6 bases and 0 bases respectively, with 14 bases between them.

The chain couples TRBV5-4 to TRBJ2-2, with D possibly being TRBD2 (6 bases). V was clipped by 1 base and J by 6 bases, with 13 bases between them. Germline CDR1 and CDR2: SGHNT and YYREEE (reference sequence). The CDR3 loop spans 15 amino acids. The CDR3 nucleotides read TGTGCCAGCAGCTTGTCTCGGGAGCGACCCGGGGAGCTGTTTTTT. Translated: CASSLSRERPGELFF.

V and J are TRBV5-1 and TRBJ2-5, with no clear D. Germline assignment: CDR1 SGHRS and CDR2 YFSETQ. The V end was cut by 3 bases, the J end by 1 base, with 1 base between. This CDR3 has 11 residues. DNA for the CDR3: TGCGCCAGCAGCTCCCAAGAGACCCAGTACTTC. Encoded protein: CASSSQETQYF.

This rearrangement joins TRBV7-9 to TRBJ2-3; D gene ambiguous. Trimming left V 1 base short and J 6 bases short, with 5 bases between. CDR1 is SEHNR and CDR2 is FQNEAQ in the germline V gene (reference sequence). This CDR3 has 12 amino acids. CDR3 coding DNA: TGTGCCAGCAGCTTAGTGGCGGATACGCAGTATTTT. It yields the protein CASSLVADTQYF.

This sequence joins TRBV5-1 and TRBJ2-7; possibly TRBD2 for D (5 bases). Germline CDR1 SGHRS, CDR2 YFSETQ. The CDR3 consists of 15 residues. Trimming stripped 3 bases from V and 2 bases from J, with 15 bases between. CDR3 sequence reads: CASSSTGKIAYEQYF. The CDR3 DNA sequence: TGCGCCAGCAGCTCCACCGGGAAAATTGCCTACGAGCAGTACTTC.

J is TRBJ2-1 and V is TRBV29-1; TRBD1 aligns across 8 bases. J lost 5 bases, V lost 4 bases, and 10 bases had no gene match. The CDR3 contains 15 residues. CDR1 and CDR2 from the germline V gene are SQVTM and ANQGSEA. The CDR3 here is CSVGDRGTPNNEQFF. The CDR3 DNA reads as TGCAGCGTTGGTGACAGGGGTACACCTAACAATGAGCAGTTCTTC.

CDR3 residues: CAWTPGFGDTQYF. CDR3 DNA: TGTGCCTGGACCCCCGGGTTCGGTGATACGCAGTATTTT. The rearrangement joins TRBV30 to TRBJ2-3, with D unclear. The CDR3 is made up of 13 amino acids. The V and J ends lost 4 bases and 6 bases respectively, with 14 bases between them. CDR1 and CDR2 (germline): GTSNPN, SVGIG (reference sequence).

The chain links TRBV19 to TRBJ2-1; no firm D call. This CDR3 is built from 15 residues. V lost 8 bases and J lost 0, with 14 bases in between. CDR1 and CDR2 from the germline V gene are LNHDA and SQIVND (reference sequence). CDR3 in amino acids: CASSQAQSSYNEQFF. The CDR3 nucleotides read TGTGCCAGTTCCCAGGCCCAGAGCTCCTACAATGAGCAGTTCTTC.

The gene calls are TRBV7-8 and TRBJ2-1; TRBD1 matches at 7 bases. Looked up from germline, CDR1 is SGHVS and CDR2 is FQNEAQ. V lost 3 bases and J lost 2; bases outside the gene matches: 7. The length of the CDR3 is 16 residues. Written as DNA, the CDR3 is TGTGCCAGCAGCTTCTCAGAGGGGGCCGCCTACAATGAGCAGTTCTTC. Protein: CASSFSEGAAYNEQFF.

The CDR3 DNA is TGTGCCAGCAGTTACTCGGACGGGCCCTACAATGAGCAGTTCTTC. Its protein is CASSYSDGPYNEQFF. The J gene is TRBJ2-1, the V gene TRBV6-6; D is unresolved. Trimming pared 0 bases from V and 2 bases from J, leaving 8 bases between. The CDR3 consists of 15 residues. Germline CDR1 reads MNHNY; CDR2 reads SVGAGI (reference sequence).

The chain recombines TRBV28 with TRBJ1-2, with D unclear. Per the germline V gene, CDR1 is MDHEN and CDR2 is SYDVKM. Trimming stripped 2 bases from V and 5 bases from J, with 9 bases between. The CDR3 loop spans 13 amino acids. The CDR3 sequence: CASSLMVSYGYTF. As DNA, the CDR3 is TGTGCCAGCAGTTTAATGGTTAGTTATGGCTACACCTTC.

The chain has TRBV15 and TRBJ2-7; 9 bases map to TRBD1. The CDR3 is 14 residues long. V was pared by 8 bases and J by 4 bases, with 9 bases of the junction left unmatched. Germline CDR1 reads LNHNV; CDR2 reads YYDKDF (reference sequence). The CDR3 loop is CATARDRENYEQYF. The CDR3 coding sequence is TGTGCCACCGCCCGGGACAGGGAAAATTACGAGCAGTACTTC.

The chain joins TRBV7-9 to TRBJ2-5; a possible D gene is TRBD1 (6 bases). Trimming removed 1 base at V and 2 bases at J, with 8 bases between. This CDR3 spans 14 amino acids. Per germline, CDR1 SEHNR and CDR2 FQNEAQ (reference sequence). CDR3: CASSLGTAQETQYF. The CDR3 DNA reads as TGTGCCAGCAGCTTAGGGACAGCTCAAGAGACCCAGTACTTC.

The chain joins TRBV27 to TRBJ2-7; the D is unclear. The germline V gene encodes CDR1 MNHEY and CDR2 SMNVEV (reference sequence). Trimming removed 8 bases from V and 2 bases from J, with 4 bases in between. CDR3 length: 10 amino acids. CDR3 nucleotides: TGTGCCAGCGGAGCCTACGAGCAGTACTTC. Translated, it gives CASGAYEQYF.

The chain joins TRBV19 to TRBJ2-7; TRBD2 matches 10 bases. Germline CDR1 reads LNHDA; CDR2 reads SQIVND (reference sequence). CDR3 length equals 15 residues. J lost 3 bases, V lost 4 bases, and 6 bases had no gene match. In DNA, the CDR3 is TGTGCCAGTAGTACTACTAGCGGGACCTTCTACGAGCAGTACTTC. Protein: CASSTTSGTFYEQYF.

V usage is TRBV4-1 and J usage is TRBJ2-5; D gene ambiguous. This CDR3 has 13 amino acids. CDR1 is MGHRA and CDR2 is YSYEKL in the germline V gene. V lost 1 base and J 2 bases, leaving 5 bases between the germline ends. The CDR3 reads CASSQVGQETQYF. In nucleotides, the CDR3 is TGCGCCAGCAGCCAAGTGGGACAAGAGACCCAGTACTTC.

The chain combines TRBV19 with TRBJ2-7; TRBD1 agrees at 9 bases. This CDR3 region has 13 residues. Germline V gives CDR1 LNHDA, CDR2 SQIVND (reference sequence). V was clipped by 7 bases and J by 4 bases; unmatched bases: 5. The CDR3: CASMGQGWYEQYF. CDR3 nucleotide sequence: TGTGCCAGTATGGGACAGGGCTGGTACGAGCAGTACTTC.

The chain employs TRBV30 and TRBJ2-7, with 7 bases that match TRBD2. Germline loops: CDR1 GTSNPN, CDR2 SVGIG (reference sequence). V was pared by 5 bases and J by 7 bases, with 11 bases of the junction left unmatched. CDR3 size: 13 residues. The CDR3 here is CAWDYSAGLEQYF. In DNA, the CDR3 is TGTGCCTGGGACTACTCAGCGGGGCTGGAGCAGTACTTC. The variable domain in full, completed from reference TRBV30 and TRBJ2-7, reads SQTIHQWPATLVQPVGSPLSLECTVEGTSNPNLYWYRQAAGRGLQLLFYSVGIGQISSEVPQNLSASRPQDRQFILSSKKLLLSDSGFYLCAWDYSAGLEQYFGPGTRLTVT.

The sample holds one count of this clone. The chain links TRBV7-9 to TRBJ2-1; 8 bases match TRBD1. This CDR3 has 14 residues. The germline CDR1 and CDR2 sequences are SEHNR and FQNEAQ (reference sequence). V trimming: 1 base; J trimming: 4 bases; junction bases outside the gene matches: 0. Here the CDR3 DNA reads TGTGCCAGCAGCTTAGGGGACAGGTACAATGAGCAGTTCTTC. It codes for CASSLGDRYNEQFF.

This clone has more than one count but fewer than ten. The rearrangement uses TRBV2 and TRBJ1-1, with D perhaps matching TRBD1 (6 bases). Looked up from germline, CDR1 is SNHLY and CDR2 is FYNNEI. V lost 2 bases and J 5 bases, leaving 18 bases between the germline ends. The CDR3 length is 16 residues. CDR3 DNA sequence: TGTGCCAGCAGTGAACTCACCCAATATAGGGGGACTGAAGCTTTCTTT. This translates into CASSELTQYRGTEAFF.

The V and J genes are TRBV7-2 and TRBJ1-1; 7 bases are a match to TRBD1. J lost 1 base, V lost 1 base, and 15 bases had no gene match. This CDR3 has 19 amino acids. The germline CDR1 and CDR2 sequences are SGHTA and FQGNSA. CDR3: CASSLGFDISGTANTEAFF. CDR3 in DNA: TGTGCCAGCAGCTTAGGATTCGATATATCCGGGACAGCGAACACTGAAGCTTTCTTT.

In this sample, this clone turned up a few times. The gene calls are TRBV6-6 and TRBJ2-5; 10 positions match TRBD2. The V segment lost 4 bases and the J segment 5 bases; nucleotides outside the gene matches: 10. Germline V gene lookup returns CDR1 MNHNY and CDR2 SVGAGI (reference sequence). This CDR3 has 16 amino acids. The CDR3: CASSSPLIAGGETQYF. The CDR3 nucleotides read TGTGCCAGCAGTTCCCCCTTAATAGCGGGGGGCGAGACCCAGTACTTC.